This T cell receptor (beta chain) derives from a study of T-cell reconstitution after alpha-beta-depleted transplantation in children. The CDR3 covers 14 residues. Looked up from germline, CDR1 is MNHEY and CDR2 is SMNVEV (reference sequence). V was cut by 11 bases and J by 5 bases, with 18 bases left in between. Researchers prepared the TCRbeta library using unique molecular identifiers, the study reports. One entry per CDR3 protein, called by TCRdb with MiXCR from the PCR reads. This table holds about 480,000 distinct CDR3 sequences, about 12% found once. The source was PBMCs from the stem cell graft donor, collected from the stem cell graft. This receptor was identified in a human donor who donated a stem cell graft to a child with combined immunodeficiency. This chain connects TRBV27 to TRBJ2-2; D possibly uses TRBD1 or TRBD2 (6 bases each). The DNA of the CDR3 is TGTGCCGCCATTTATCGGGGGCCGACCGGGGAGCTGTTTTTT. It yields the protein CAAIYRGPTGELFF.